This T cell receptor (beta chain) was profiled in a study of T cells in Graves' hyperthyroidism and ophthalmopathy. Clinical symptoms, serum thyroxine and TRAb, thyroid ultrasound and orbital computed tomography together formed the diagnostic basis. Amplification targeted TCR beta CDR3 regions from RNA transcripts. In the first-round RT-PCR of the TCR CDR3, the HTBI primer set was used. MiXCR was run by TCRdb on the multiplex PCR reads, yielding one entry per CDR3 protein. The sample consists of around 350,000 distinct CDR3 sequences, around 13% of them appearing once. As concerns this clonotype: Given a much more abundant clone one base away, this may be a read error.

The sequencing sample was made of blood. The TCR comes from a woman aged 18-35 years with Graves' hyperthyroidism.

The CDR3 DNA follows: TGTGCCAGCAGCTCCCCGGGGGAGACCCTGTACTTC. Its translation: CASSSPGETLYF. V is TRBV28 and J is TRBJ2-5; a weak D match, TRBD2 (6 bases). Germline-derived CDR1 and CDR2 are MDHEN and SYDVKM. CDR3 size: 12 residues.